This T cell receptor (beta chain) was documented in a study of shared clonotypes between healthy human individuals. The CDR3 is made up of 14 amino acids. Germline assignment: CDR1 SGHTS and CDR2 YDEGEE. Trimming pared 0 bases from V and 7 bases from J, leaving 8 bases between. A note on this clone: What it binds is not known.

Profiled with immunoSEQ multiplex PCR; TCRdb holds only in-frame clones, not every one. Here the sample spans about 480,000 clones, more than 65% being singletons. Findings and caveats of the study: Represented diversity, genetic and exposure-history alike, was limited by few donors. Sampling covered blood only; tissue repertoires likely differ.

Sequencing was carried out using PBMCs. The rearrangement uses TRBV5-8 and TRBJ1-6; a weak D match, TRBD1 (5 bases). This receptor was taken from a woman between 40 and 50 years old in good health. Some clones in this sample may be carry-over from other donors' samples. CDR3 sequence: CASSLGGPNSPLHF. The CDR3 bases are TGTGCCAGCAGCTTGGGGGGCCCCAATTCACCCCTCCACTTT.